The rows below give T cell receptor beta chains drawn from one sample of a study of OX40 agonist ivuxolimab in advanced cancers. Clones were read by immunoSEQ multiplex PCR, and TCRdb kept only the in-frame ones, dropping some. Here the sample spans some 150,000 clones, 90% being singletons. The source was CD4+ or CD8+ T cells sorted from blood, collected in a trial of the OX40 agonist ivuxolimab. The receptors derive from an adult with an advanced solid tumor such as melanoma, head and neck, liver or kidney cancer. The CDR3 runs from the conserved cysteine through the conserved F or W. Each record gives: D gene, J gene, V gene, clone size, CDR3 protein, CDR3 DNA. D genes are given only for firm matches. Size is omitted from some rows. Given values are once, few, many or a class for expanded clones.

D gene: TRBD2; J gene: TRBJ2-1; V gene: TRBV10-3; clone size: -; CDR3 protein: CAISALADLSYNEQFF; CDR3 DNA: TGTGCCATCAGTGCACTAGCGGACCTCTCCTACAATGAGCAGTTCTTC
D gene: -; J gene: TRBJ2-5; V gene: TRBV5-1; clone size: -; CDR3 protein: CASSFGGIKETQYF; CDR3 DNA: TGCGCCAGCAGCTTCGGGGGAATAAAAGAGACCCAGTACTTC
D gene: -; J gene: TRBJ2-7; V gene: TRBV21-1; clone size: -; CDR3 protein: CASSDNYRDRLYEQYF; CDR3 DNA: TGTGCCAGCAGCGACAATTACCGGGACAGACTTTACGAGCAGTACTTC
D gene: -; J gene: TRBJ2-7; V gene: TRBV27; clone size: -; CDR3 protein: CASSFRVGEDEQYF; CDR3 DNA: TGTGCCAGCAGTTTTCGGGTGGGAGAGGACGAGCAGTACTTC
D gene: TRBD1; J gene: TRBJ1-1; V gene: TRBV19; clone size: -; CDR3 protein: CASNRDRKNTEAFF; CDR3 DNA: TGTGCCAGTAACCGGGACAGAAAGAACACTGAAGCTTTCTTT
D gene: TRBD2; J gene: TRBJ2-2; V gene: TRBV6-1; clone size: -; CDR3 protein: CASSEQSGGMNTGELFF; CDR3 DNA: TGTGCCAGCAGTGAACAGTCGGGGGGGATGAACACCGGGGAGCTGTTTTTT
D gene: TRBD1; J gene: TRBJ2-7; V gene: TRBV11-2; clone size: -; CDR3 protein: CASSPAGTASVEQYF; CDR3 DNA: TGTGCCAGCAGCCCGGCAGGGACAGCCTCCGTCGAGCAGTACTTC
D gene: -; J gene: TRBJ1-6; V gene: TRBV4-1; clone size: -; CDR3 protein: CASSQDPWTPLHF; CDR3 DNA: TGCGCCAGCAGCCAAGACCCCTGGACGCCCCTCCACTTT
D gene: -; J gene: TRBJ1-5; V gene: TRBV5-4; clone size: -; CDR3 protein: CASSLSGRIDQPQHF; CDR3 DNA: TGTGCCAGCAGCCTGTCGGGACGAATCGATCAGCCCCAGCATTTT
D gene: TRBD2; J gene: TRBJ2-7; V gene: TRBV13; clone size: once; CDR3 protein: CASSSRTSGRSSYEQYF; CDR3 DNA: TGTGCCAGCAGCTCCCGGACTAGCGGGAGGAGCTCCTACGAGCAGTACTTC
D gene: TRBD1; J gene: TRBJ1-5; V gene: TRBV23-1; clone size: -; CDR3 protein: CASSPPWDRVNQPQHF; CDR3 DNA: TGCGCCAGCAGTCCCCCATGGGACAGGGTAAATCAGCCCCAGCATTTT
D gene: -; J gene: TRBJ2-1; V gene: TRBV27; clone size: once; CDR3 protein: CASSIGPAGGSYNEQFF; CDR3 DNA: TGTGCCAGCAGTATCGGGCCCGCAGGAGGATCCTACAATGAGCAGTTCTTC
D gene: TRBD1; J gene: TRBJ2-5; V gene: TRBV25-1; clone size: -; CDR3 protein: CASSDNRGHETQYF; CDR3 DNA: TGTGCCAGCAGTGACAACAGGGGGCACGAGACCCAGTACTTC
D gene: TRBD2; J gene: TRBJ2-7; V gene: TRBV19; clone size: -; CDR3 protein: CASGGGIYEQYF; CDR3 DNA: TGTGCCAGCGGGGGGGGTATCTACGAGCAGTACTTC
D gene: TRBD2; J gene: TRBJ2-4; V gene: TRBV7-8; clone size: -; CDR3 protein: CASSLVPPGRATAHIQYF; CDR3 DNA: TGTGCCAGCAGCTTAGTTCCCCCCGGGAGGGCTACGGCGCACATTCAGTACTTC
D gene: -; J gene: TRBJ2-7; V gene: TRBV7-8; clone size: -; CDR3 protein: CASSRRDEAYEQYF; CDR3 DNA: TGTGCCAGCAGCAGACGCGACGAAGCCTATGAGCAGTACTTC
D gene: TRBD1; J gene: TRBJ2-1; V gene: TRBV5-4; clone size: -; CDR3 protein: CASSLGGAQGDEQFF; CDR3 DNA: TGTGCCAGCAGCTTGGGAGGGGCCCAGGGGGATGAGCAGTTCTTC
D gene: TRBD2; J gene: TRBJ2-3; V gene: TRBV7-2; clone size: once; CDR3 protein: CASSLAPAGGSTDTQYF; CDR3 DNA: TGTGCCAGCAGCTTAGCGCCGGCGGGGGGTAGCACAGATACGCAGTATTTT
D gene: -; J gene: TRBJ2-2; V gene: TRBV25-1; clone size: -; CDR3 protein: CASSDSTGELFF; CDR3 DNA: TGTGCCAGCAGTGACAGCACCGGGGAGCTGTTTTTT
D gene: -; J gene: TRBJ1-1; V gene: TRBV18; clone size: -; CDR3 protein: CASSPLTNTEAFF; CDR3 DNA: TGTGCCAGCTCACCCTTGACGAACACTGAAGCTTTCTTT
D gene: -; J gene: TRBJ2-7; V gene: TRBV6-5; clone size: -; CDR3 protein: CASSYSGGNYEQYF; CDR3 DNA: TGTGCCAGCAGTTACTCGGGCGGGAACTACGAGCAGTACTTC
D gene: -; J gene: TRBJ1-1; V gene: TRBV7-2; clone size: -; CDR3 protein: CASTLGANTEAFF; CDR3 DNA: TGTGCCAGCACCCTCGGGGCGAACACTGAAGCTTTCTTT
D gene: -; J gene: TRBJ1-1; V gene: TRBV11-3; clone size: -; CDR3 protein: CASSATWGSTEAFF; CDR3 DNA: TGTGCCAGCAGCGCAACATGGGGGAGCACTGAAGCTTTCTTT
D gene: TRBD1; J gene: TRBJ2-5; V gene: TRBV5-1; clone size: -; CDR3 protein: CASSLAGLRQGPETQYF; CDR3 DNA: TGCGCCAGCAGCTTGGCCGGATTAAGACAGGGACCAGAGACCCAGTACTTC
D gene: TRBD1; J gene: TRBJ1-1; V gene: TRBV5-4; clone size: -; CDR3 protein: CASSPNRGDTEAFF; CDR3 DNA: TGTGCCAGCAGCCCGAACAGGGGTGACACTGAAGCTTTCTTT
D gene: -; J gene: TRBJ1-1; V gene: TRBV7-2; clone size: once; CDR3 protein: CASSLQGERTEAFF; CDR3 DNA: TGTGCCAGCAGCTTACAGGGAGAGAGGACTGAAGCTTTCTTT
D gene: TRBD2; J gene: TRBJ2-1; V gene: TRBV19; clone size: -; CDR3 protein: CATTGTSILDEQFF; CDR3 DNA: TGTGCCACCACCGGGACTAGCATTCTCGATGAGCAGTTCTTC
D gene: -; J gene: TRBJ2-2; V gene: TRBV27; clone size: -; CDR3 protein: CASSSPRTVGGELFF; CDR3 DNA: TGTGCCAGCAGTTCTCCCCGGACAGTGGGCGGGGAGCTGTTTTTT
D gene: TRBD1; J gene: TRBJ1-5; V gene: TRBV11-2; clone size: -; CDR3 protein: CASSATGGQPQHF; CDR3 DNA: TGTGCCAGCAGCGCGACAGGGGGACAGCCCCAGCATTTT
D gene: -; J gene: TRBJ2-6; V gene: TRBV7-9; clone size: -; CDR3 protein: CASSGPGTGGANVLTF; CDR3 DNA: TGTGCCAGCAGCGGTCCAGGTACGGGTGGGGCCAACGTCCTGACTTTC
D gene: -; J gene: TRBJ1-2; V gene: TRBV6-5; clone size: -; CDR3 protein: CASYRLGSTYGYTF; CDR3 DNA: TGTGCCAGCTACCGCCTTGGGAGTACCTATGGCTACACCTTC
D gene: -; J gene: TRBJ1-1; V gene: TRBV5-1; clone size: -; CDR3 protein: CASSSGPLAGNTEAFF; CDR3 DNA: TGCGCCAGCAGCTCCGGGCCTCTGGCGGGGAACACTGAAGCTTTCTTT
D gene: TRBD2; J gene: TRBJ2-1; V gene: TRBV18; clone size: -; CDR3 protein: CASSPNVLSGRAHNEQFF; CDR3 DNA: TGTGCCAGCTCACCAAATGTACTAAGCGGGAGGGCCCATAATGAGCAGTTCTTC
D gene: -; J gene: TRBJ1-1; V gene: TRBV28; clone size: -; CDR3 protein: CASSHSGETTEAFF; CDR3 DNA: TGTGCCAGCAGTCACTCAGGGGAAACCACTGAAGCTTTCTTT
D gene: TRBD1; J gene: TRBJ1-1; V gene: TRBV28; clone size: -; CDR3 protein: CASSLDRGRTEAFF; CDR3 DNA: TGTGCCAGCAGCCTGGACAGGGGTCGGACTGAAGCTTTCTTT
D gene: -; J gene: TRBJ1-5; V gene: TRBV27; clone size: few; CDR3 protein: CASSLSWYGPNQPQHF; CDR3 DNA: TGTGCCAGCAGTTTATCCTGGTACGGTCCCAATCAGCCCCAGCATTTT
D gene: -; J gene: TRBJ1-1; V gene: TRBV5-1; clone size: -; CDR3 protein: CASSLKARVNTEAFF; CDR3 DNA: TGCGCCAGCAGCTTAAAGGCCAGGGTGAACACTGAAGCTTTCTTT
D gene: -; J gene: TRBJ2-2; V gene: TRBV27; clone size: -; CDR3 protein: CASSLLGGAPSTGELFF; CDR3 DNA: TGTGCCAGCAGTTTACTCGGCGGGGCCCCGAGCACCGGGGAGCTGTTTTTT
D gene: -; J gene: TRBJ2-1; V gene: TRBV27; clone size: -; CDR3 protein: CASSPTGFNEQFF; CDR3 DNA: TGTGCCAGCAGTCCCACAGGGTTCAATGAGCAGTTCTTC
D gene: -; J gene: TRBJ1-5; V gene: TRBV7-2; clone size: -; CDR3 protein: CASSLGVRDQPQHF; CDR3 DNA: TGTGCCAGCAGCTTAGGGGTCAGGGATCAGCCCCAGCATTTT
D gene: -; J gene: TRBJ1-4; V gene: TRBV7-6; clone size: -; CDR3 protein: CASSLRTGELFF; CDR3 DNA: TGTGCCAGCAGCTTACGGACGGGGGAACTGTTTTTT
D gene: TRBD1; J gene: TRBJ1-1; V gene: TRBV4-1; clone size: -; CDR3 protein: CASSRDRGLGTEAFF; CDR3 DNA: TGCGCCAGCAGCCGCGACAGGGGGCTAGGGACTGAAGCTTTCTTT
D gene: TRBD1; J gene: TRBJ1-1; V gene: TRBV18; clone size: -; CDR3 protein: CASSRPGQGGTEAFF; CDR3 DNA: TGTGCCAGCTCACGACCGGGACAGGGAGGCACTGAAGCTTTCTTT
D gene: -; J gene: TRBJ1-2; V gene: TRBV28; clone size: once; CDR3 protein: CASSPPGTHSTYGYTF; CDR3 DNA: TGTGCCAGCAGTCCGCCCGGGACACACTCCACCTATGGCTACACCTTC
D gene: TRBD2; J gene: TRBJ2-1; V gene: TRBV11-1; clone size: -; CDR3 protein: CASSPYLGLAGGRNEQFF; CDR3 DNA: TGTGCCAGCAGCCCTTACTTGGGACTAGCGGGAGGGCGGAATGAGCAGTTCTTC
D gene: -; J gene: TRBJ1-2; V gene: TRBV5-1; clone size: -; CDR3 protein: CASSSLSGTVYGYTF; CDR3 DNA: TGCGCCAGCAGCTCTCTATCGGGGACGGTCTATGGCTACACCTTC
D gene: -; J gene: TRBJ2-1; V gene: TRBV27; clone size: -; CDR3 protein: CASSSTGSSYNEQFF; CDR3 DNA: TGTGCCAGCAGTTCCACGGGGAGCTCCTACAATGAGCAGTTCTTC
D gene: TRBD2; J gene: TRBJ2-1; V gene: TRBV7-8; clone size: -; CDR3 protein: CASGAGAGYNEQFF; CDR3 DNA: TGTGCCAGCGGAGCGGGAGCAGGCTACAATGAGCAGTTCTTC
D gene: -; J gene: TRBJ2-3; V gene: TRBV5-1; clone size: -; CDR3 protein: CAGRKDHTDTQYF; CDR3 DNA: TGCGCCGGCCGAAAGGACCACACAGATACGCAGTATTTT
D gene: -; J gene: TRBJ1-1; V gene: TRBV6-5; clone size: -; CDR3 protein: CASSYSIRSFTEAFF; CDR3 DNA: TGTGCCAGCAGTTACTCGATTAGGAGTTTCACTGAAGCTTTCTTT
D gene: TRBD1; J gene: TRBJ2-7; V gene: TRBV9; clone size: -; CDR3 protein: CASSVEGTESYEQYF; CDR3 DNA: TGTGCCAGCAGCGTCGAAGGGACAGAATCCTACGAGCAGTACTTC
D gene: -; J gene: TRBJ2-3; V gene: TRBV6-1; clone size: -; CDR3 protein: CASSPGDSYIDTQYF; CDR3 DNA: TGTGCCAGCAGCCCGGGGGACTCTTACATAGATACGCAGTATTTT
D gene: -; J gene: TRBJ1-5; V gene: TRBV15; clone size: -; CDR3 protein: CATSRVGEPGRPQHF; CDR3 DNA: TGTGCCACCAGCAGAGTGGGGGAACCCGGGCGGCCCCAGCATTTT
D gene: -; J gene: TRBJ1-4; V gene: TRBV19; clone size: -; CDR3 protein: CASSIALSPTNEKLFF; CDR3 DNA: TGTGCCAGTAGTATAGCCTTAAGCCCAACTAATGAAAAACTGTTTTTT
D gene: -; J gene: TRBJ1-1; V gene: TRBV29-1; clone size: once; CDR3 protein: CSVDRVWGSNTEAFF; CDR3 DNA: TGCAGCGTTGATCGGGTTTGGGGTTCGAACACTGAAGCTTTCTTT